This T cell receptor beta chain comes out of a study of CD8 T cell repertoires and HIV-1 epitope variants. Overall study: Separate wells received one of Twenty-five Gag or Nef variant peptides. Controls included no peptide, Ebola AY9 epitope, and a CMV, EBV, flu pool. Epitopes were three Gag families plus Nef HW9 and YT9.

On the immunoSEQ platform, TCR beta CDR3s were sequenced at survey depth. TCRdb's copy holds only in-frame clones and misses some; the assay was immunoSEQ multiplex PCR. This sample carries a few thousand clones, 65% to 75% of them seen once, and the ten largest clones take around 45%. CDR3 length: 15 amino acids. Trimming left V 4 bases short and J 1 base short, with 13 bases between. Germline lookup yields CDR1 LGHNA and CDR2 YNFKEQ. As concerns this clone: Its cognate antigen is unknown.

The chain carries TRBV4-2 and TRBJ1-1; the D gene is possibly TRBD1 (5 bases). This TCR was sampled from a male donor with HIV. Sequencing used cultured CD8+ T cells derived from PBMCs. CDR3 nucleotides: TGTGCCAGCAGCCCCGGTGATGGGGGGAACACTGAAGCTTTCTTT. Translated, it gives CASSPGDGGNTEAFF.